The clone carrying this TCR beta chain was recorded many times. Antigen unknown. TCRdb reprocessed the RT-PCR reads with MiXCR, giving one entry per CDR3 protein. There are around 540,000 distinct CDR3 sequences in the sample; 12% occur only once, and roughly 10% lies in the top ten. This specimen comes from a study of response to subunit inactivated influenza vaccine. Germline-derived CDR1 and CDR2 are SQVTM and ANQGSEA. This CDR3 comprises 15 residues. V shed 4 bases, J shed 10 bases, and the junction held 14 bases outside the gene matches. Study observations and caveats: That few new T cells are recruited by each seasonal influenza vaccination was the authors' suggestion.

This chain links TRBV29-1 with TRBJ2-1; TRBD1 matches at 9 bases. This TCR was sampled from a man in his forties or fifties who received an inactivated influenza vaccine. The starting material was PBMCs from blood, obtained on the day of vaccination. DNA of the CDR3: TGCAGCGTTGGTCCTCTCCTGGACAGGGGACGGGAGCAGTTCTTC. Its protein is CSVGPLLDRGREQFF.